A selection of T cell receptor beta chains follows, all from one sample in a study of cytomegalovirus exposure and HLA in healthy donors. Sequenced by immunoSEQ multiplex PCR; TCRdb stores in-frame clones only, minus some. The sample lists some 88,000 clones; 55% to 75% were seen once. The sample consisted of PBMCs. The receptors come from a woman aged 18-29 years in good health and CMV-seropositive. Both conserved end residues are part of each CDR3. Clone size is stated in some rows and not others, as once, few, many or a class when expanded.

TRBV11-3,few,TRBJ2-7,CASSLAGDSYEQYF
TRBV28,once,TRBJ1-1,CASRRDSGNEAFF
TRBV5-1,once,TRBJ1-6,CASSLGQGPYNSPLHF
TRBV5-6,.,TRBJ1-2,CASSSRGVQPPYGYTF
TRBV5-6,medium-sized,TRBJ2-7,CASSLAWQVGEYEQYF
TRBV5-1,few,TRBJ1-2,CASSPSDRGNYGYTF
TRBV11-2,few,TRBJ2-7,CASRQAAGGEQYF
TRBV5-6,.,TRBJ2-4,CASSLNRGRFIQYF
TRBV18,.,TRBJ2-5,CASSPWELRETQYF
TRBV10-3,.,TRBJ1-1,CAISEWGGFGAFF
TRBV2,once,TRBJ1-5,CASSVQGRANQPQHF
TRBV19,.,TRBJ2-7,CASSIGTGNYEQYF
TRBV5-1,few,TRBJ1-1,CASSLAAGPITEAFF
TRBV5-6,.,TRBJ1-4,CASSLTGVITNEKLFF
TRBV6-4,.,TRBJ2-2,CASSDGEGKNTGELFF
TRBV4-1,.,TRBJ2-3,CASSQGTGPDTQYF
TRBV18,.,TRBJ2-1,CASSPGLAGVYNEQFF
TRBV7-3,.,TRBJ2-2,CASSFRGGAGELFF
TRBV5-1,.,TRBJ2-7,CASSLRLAGLSYEQYF
TRBV7-2,.,TRBJ2-1,CASSSPLRMSGSSYNEQFF
TRBV2,.,TRBJ2-3,CASSETRGGKSTQYF
TRBV4-3,.,TRBJ2-2,CASSPWTSGANTGELFF
TRBV7-2,.,TRBJ2-7,CASSHLKGLDHYEQYF
TRBV28,few,TRBJ2-7,CASSFAAISSYEQYF